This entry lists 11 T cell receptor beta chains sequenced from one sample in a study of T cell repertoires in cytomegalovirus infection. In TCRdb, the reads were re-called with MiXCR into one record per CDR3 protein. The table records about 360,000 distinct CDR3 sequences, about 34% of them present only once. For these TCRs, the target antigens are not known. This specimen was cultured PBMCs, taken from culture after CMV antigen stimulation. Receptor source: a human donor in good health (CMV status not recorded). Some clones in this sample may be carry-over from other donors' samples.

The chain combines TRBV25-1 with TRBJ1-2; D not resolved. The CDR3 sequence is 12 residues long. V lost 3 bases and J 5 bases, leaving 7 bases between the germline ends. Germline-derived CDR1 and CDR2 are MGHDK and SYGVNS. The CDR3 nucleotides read TGTGCCAGCAGTGACGGGGAGTATGGCTACACCTTC. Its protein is CASSDGEYGYTF.

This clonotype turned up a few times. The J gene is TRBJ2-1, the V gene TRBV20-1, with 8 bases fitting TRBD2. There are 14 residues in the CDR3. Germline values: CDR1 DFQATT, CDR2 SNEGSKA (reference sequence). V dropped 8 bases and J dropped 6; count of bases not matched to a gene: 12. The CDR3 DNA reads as TGCAGTCGCGCCCCCGGGACTAGTGTCAATGAGCAGTTCTTC. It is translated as CSRAPGTSVNEQFF.

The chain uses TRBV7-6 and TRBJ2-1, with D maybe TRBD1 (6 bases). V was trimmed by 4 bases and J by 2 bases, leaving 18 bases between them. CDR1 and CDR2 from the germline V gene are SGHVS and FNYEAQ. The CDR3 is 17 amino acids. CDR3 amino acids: CASSSYWNRGTYNEQFF. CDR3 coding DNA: TGTGCCAGCAGCTCCTATTGGAATAGGGGGACCTACAATGAGCAGTTCTTC.

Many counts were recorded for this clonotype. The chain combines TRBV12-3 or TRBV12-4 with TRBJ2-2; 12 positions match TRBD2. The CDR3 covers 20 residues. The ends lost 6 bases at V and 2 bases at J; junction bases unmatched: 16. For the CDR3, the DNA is TGTGCCAGCAGCCCTCAGCGAAAAACTAGCGGGAGGTATAACACCGGGGAGCTGTTTTTT. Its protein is CASSPQRKTSGRYNTGELFF.

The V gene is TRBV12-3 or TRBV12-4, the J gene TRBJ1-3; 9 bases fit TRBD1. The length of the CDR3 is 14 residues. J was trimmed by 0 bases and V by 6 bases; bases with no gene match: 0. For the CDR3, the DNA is TGTGCCAGCAGGGACAGGGGCTCTGGAAACACCATATATTTT. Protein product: CASRDRGSGNTIYF.

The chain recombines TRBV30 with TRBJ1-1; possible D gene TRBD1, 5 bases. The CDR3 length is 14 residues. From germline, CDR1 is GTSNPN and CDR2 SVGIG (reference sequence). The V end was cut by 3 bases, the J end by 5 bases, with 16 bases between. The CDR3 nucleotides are TGTGCCTGGAGCCCCACGGGGCGGGGAACTGAAGCTTTCTTT. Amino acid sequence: CAWSPTGRGTEAFF. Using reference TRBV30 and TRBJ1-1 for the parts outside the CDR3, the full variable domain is SQTIHQWPATLVQPVGSPLSLECTVEGTSNPNLYWYRQAAGRGLQLLFYSVGIGQISSEVPQNLSASRPQDRQFILSSKKLLLSDSGFYLCAWSPTGRGTEAFFGQGTRLTVV.

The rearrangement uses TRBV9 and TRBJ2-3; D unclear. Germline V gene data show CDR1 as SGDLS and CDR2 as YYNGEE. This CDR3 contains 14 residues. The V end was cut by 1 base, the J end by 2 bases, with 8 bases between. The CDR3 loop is CASSVRVSTDTQYF. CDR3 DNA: TGTGCCAGCAGCGTACGCGTCTCCACAGATACGCAGTATTTT.

In nucleotides, the CDR3 is TGTGCCAGCAGCTTACTTCCTAGCGGGAGCACCTACAATGAGCAGTTCTTC. It is translated as CASSLLPSGSTYNEQFF. The V gene is TRBV7-6, the J gene TRBJ2-1; 10 bases map to TRBD2. The V gene end was trimmed by 2 bases and the J gene end by 2 bases; junction bases not matched to a gene: 6. CDR1 is SGHVS, CDR2 FNYEAQ, per germline. This CDR3 region has 17 residues.

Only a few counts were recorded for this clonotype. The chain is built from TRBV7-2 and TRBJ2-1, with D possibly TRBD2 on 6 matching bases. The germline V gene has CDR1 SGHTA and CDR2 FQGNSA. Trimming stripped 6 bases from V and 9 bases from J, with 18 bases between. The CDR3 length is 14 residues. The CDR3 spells CASSFDPGAGEQFF. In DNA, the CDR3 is TGTGCCAGCAGTTTTGACCCGGGAGCTGGTGAGCAGTTCTTC. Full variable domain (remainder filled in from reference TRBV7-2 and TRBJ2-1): GAGVSQSPSNKVTEKGKDVELRCDPISGHTALYWYRQSLGQGLEFLIYFQGNSAPDKSGLPSDRFSAERTGGSVSTLTIQRTQQEDSAVYLCASSFDPGAGEQFFGPGTRLTVL.

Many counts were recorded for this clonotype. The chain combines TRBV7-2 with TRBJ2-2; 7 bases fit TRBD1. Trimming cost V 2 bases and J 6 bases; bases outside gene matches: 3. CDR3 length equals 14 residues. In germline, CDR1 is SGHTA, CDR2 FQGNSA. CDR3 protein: CASSLYDRAGELFF. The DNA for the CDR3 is TGTGCCAGCAGCTTATACGACAGGGCCGGGGAGCTGTTTTTT.

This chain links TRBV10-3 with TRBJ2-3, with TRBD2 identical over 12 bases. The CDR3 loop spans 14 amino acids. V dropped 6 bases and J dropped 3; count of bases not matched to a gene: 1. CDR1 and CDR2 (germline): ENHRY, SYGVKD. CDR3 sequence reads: CAISGTSGTDTQYF. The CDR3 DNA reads TGTGCCATCAGCGGGACTAGCGGGACAGATACGCAGTATTTT.